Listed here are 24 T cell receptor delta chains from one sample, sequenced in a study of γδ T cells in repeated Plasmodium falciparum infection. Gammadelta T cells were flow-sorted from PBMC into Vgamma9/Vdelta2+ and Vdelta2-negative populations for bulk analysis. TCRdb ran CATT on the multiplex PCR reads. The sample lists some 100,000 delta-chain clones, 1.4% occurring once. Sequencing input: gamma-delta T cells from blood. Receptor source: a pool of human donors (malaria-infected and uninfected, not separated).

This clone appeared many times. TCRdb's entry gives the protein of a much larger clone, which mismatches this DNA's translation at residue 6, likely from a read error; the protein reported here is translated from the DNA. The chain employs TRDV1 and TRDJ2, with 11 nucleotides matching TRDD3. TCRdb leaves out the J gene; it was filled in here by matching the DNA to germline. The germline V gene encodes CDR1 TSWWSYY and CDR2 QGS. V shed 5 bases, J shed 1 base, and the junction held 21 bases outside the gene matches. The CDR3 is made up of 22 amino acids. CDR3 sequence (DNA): TGTGCTCTTGGGAGCAGCCGGCCTTCCCCTTACTGGGGGATAATTTTGACAGCACAACTCTTCTTT. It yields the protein CALGSSRPSPYWGIILTAQLFF.

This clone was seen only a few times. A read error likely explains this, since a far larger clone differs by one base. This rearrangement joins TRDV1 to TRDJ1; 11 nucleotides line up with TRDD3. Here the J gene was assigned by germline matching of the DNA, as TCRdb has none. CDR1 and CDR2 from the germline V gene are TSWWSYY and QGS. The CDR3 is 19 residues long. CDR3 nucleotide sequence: TGTGCCCTTGGGGAAGGGCTACAAACACTGGGGGATAAGCCCGATAAACTCATCTTT. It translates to CALGEGLQTLGDKPDKLIF.

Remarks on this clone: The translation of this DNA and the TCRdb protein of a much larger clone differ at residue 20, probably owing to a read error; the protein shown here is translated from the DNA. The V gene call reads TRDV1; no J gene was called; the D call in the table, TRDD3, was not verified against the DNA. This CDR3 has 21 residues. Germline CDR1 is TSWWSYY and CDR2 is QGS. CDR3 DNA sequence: TGTGCTCTTGGGGAACGCCCCTACAGCCGGGATACGCCTTTACAAACCGATAAACTCACCTTT. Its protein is CALGERPYSRDTPLQTDKLTF.

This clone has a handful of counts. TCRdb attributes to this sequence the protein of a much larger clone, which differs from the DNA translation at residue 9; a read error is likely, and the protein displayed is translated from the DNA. The CDR3 here is CACDTLPHRGDNELIF. The CDR3 DNA sequence: TGTGCCTGTGACACCCTTCCCCACCGGGGGGATAATGAACTCATCTTT. The V and J genes are TRDV2 and TRDJ1; 8 bases are shared with TRDD3. TCRdb does not report a J gene; here it was assigned by matching the DNA to germline references. V gave up 0 bases and J gave up 9 bases; unmatched junction bases: 14. Germline assignment: CDR1 GEAIGNYY and CDR2 EKD. This CDR3 spans 16 amino acids.

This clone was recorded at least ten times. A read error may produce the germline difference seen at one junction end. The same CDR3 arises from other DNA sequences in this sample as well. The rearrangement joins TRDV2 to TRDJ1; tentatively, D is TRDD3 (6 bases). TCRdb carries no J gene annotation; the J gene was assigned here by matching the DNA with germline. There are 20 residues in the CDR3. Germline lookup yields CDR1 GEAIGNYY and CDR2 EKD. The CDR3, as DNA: TGCGCCTGTGACAGACGGTACTGGGTCACTAAGGGGAGGACGACCGATAAACTCATCTTT. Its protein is CACDRRYWVTKGRTTDKLIF.

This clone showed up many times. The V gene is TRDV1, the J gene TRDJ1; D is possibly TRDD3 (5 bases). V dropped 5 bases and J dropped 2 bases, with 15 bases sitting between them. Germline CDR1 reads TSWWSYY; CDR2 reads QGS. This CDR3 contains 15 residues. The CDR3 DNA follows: TGTGCTCTTGGGTCGCCTATGGGATTGACCGATAAACTCATCTTT. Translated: CALGSPMGLTDKLIF.

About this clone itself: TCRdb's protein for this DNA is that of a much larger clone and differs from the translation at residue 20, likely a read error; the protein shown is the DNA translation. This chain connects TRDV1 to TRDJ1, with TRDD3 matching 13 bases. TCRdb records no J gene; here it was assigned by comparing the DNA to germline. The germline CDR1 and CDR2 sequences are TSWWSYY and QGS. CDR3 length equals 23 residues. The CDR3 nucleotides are TGTGCTCTTGGGGAACAGCCTTGTACTGGGGGATACGCTGATGTGCTGTACACCGATATACTCATCTTT. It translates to CALGEQPCTGGYADVLYTDILIF.

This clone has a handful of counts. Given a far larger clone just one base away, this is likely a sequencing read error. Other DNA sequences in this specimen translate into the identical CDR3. The CDR3 region has the DNA TGTGCCTGTGACACCGTGGGGGTTACACTGTACACCGATAAACTCATCTTT. Encoded protein: CACDTVGVTLYTDKLIF. J is TRDJ1 and V is TRDV2, with a possible D match to TRDD3 (6 bases). In the absence of a J gene in TCRdb, the DNA was matched to germline to assign it here. Germline V gene lookup returns CDR1 GEAIGNYY and CDR2 EKD. CDR3 size: 17 residues. With 0 bases removed from V and 0 bases from J, the gap between germline ends came to 16 bases.

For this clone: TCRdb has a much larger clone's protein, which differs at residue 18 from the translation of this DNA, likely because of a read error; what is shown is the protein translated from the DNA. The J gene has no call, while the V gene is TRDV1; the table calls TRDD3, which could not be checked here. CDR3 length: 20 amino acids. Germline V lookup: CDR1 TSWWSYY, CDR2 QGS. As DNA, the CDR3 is TGTGCTCTTGGGGAACTATGGCCATTACTGGGGGATCTTTACACCGATAAACCCATCTTT. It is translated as CALGELWPLLGDLYTDKPIF.

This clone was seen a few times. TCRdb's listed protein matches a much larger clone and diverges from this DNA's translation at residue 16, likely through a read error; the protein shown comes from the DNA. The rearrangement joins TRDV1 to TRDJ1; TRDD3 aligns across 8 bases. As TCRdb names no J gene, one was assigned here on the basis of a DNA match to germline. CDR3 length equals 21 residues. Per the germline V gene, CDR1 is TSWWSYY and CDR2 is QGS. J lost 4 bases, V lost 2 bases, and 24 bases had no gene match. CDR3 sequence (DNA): TGTGCTCTTGGGGAAAAACAGGGCTGGGGGACCTCCCCATATTCGATCGATAAACTCATCTTT. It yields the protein CALGEKQGWGTSPYSIDKLIF.

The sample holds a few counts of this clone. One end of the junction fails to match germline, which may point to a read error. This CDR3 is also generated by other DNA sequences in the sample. Written as DNA, the CDR3 is TGTGCGGCAAGCGTGGGTGAACCTTCCTACAGACGACTGGGGAAGTACACCGATAAACTCATCTTT. This sequence encodes CAASVGEPSYRRLGKYTDKLIF. The chain uses TRAV29/DV5 and TRDJ1, with TRDD2 matching over 9 bases. The V gene's germline CDR1 is NSMFDY and CDR2 ISSIKDK. The CDR3 has 22 residues.

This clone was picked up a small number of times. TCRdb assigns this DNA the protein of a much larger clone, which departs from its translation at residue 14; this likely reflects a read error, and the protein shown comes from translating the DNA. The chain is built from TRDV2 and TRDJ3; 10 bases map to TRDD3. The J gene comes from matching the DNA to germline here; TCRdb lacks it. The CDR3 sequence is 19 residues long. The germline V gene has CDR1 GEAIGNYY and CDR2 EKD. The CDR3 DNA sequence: TGTGCCTGTGACATACTGGGGGATGCCCTCTCCTGGGACCCCCGACAGATGTTTTTC. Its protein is CACDILGDALSWDPRQMFF.

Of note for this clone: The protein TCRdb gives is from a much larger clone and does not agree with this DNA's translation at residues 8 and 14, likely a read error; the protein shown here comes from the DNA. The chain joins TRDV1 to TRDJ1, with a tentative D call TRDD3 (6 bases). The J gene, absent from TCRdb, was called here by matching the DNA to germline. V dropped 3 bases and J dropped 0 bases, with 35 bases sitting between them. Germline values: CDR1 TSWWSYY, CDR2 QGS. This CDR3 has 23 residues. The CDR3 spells CALGEHVIYPGNWEILYTDKLIF. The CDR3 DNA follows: TGTGCTCTTGGGGAGCATGTAATCTACCCGGGGAACTGGGAGATACTGTACACCGATAAACTCATCTTT.

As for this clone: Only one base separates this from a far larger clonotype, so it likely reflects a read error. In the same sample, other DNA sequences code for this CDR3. CDR3 sequence reads: CALGELLGGRTLVTDKLIF. The CDR3 bases are TGTGCTCTTGGGGAACTATTGGGAGGTAGGACCCTCGTCACCGATAAACTCATTTTT. With the J gene uncalled, the V gene is TRDV1; the listed D gene, TRDD3, was not tested against the DNA. Germline CDR1 reads TSWWSYY; CDR2 reads QGS. The CDR3 is 19 amino acids.

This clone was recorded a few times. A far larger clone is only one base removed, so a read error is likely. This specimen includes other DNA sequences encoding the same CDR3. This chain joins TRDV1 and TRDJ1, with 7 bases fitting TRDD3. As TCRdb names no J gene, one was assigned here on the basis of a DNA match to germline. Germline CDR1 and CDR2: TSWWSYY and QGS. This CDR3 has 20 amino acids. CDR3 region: CALGELHPLGSFGSTDKLIF. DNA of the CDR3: TGCGCTCTTGGGGAACTCCATCCACTGGGGTCGTTCGGAAGCACCGATAAACTCATCTTT.

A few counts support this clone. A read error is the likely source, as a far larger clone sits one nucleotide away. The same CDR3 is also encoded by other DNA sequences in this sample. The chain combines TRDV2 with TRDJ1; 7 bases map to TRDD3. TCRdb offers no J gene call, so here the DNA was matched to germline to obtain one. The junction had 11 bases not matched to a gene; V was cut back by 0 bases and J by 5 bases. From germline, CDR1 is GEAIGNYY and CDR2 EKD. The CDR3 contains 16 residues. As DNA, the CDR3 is TGTGCCTGTGACACCGTTGGGGGACGGAGGACTGATAAACTCATCTTT. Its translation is CACDTVGGRRTDKLIF.

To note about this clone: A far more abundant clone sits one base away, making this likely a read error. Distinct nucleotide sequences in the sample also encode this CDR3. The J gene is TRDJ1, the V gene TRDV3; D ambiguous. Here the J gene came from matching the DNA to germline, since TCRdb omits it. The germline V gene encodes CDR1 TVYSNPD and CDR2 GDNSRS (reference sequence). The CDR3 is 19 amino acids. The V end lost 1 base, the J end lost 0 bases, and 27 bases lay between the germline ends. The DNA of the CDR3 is TGTGCCTTTACAGCACGGTCCAACGGAGGGTTGGACTACACCGATAAACTCATCTTT. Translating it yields CAFTARSNGGLDYTDKLIF.

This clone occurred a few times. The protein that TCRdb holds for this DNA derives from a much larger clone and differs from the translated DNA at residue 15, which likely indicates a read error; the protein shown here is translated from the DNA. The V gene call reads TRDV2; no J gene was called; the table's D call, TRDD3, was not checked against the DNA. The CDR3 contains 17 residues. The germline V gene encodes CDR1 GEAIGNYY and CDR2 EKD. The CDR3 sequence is CACDRVLGVQTTDKPIF. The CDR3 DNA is TGTGCCTGTGACCGCGTACTGGGGGTCCAGACAACCGATAAACCCATCTTT.

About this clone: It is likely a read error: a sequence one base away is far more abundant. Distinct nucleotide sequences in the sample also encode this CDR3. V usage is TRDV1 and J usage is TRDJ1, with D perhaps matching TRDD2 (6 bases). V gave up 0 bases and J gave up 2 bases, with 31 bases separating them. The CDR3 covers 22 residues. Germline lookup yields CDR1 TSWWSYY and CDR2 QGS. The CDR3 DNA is TGTGCTCTTGGGGAACTGCATACCACCCGCCTTCCCACTTTCAGTTTTACCGATAAACTCATCTTT. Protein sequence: CALGELHTTRLPTFSFTDKLIF.

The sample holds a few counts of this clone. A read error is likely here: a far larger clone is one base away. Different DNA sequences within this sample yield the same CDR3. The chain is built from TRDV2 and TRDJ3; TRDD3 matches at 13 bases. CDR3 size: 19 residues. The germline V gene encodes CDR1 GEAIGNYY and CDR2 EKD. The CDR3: CACDKYWGIRSWDTRQMFF. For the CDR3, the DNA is TGTGCCTGTGACAAGTACTGGGGGATACGCTCCTGGGACACCCGACAGATGTTCTTC.

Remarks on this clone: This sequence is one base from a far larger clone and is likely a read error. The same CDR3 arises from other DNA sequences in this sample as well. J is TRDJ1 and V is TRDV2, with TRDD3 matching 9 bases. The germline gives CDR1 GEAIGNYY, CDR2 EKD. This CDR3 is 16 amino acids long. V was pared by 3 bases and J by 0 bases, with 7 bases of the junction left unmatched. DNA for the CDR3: TGTGCCTGTGACGTACTTGGGGATACGCACACCGATAAACTCATCTTT. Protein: CACDVLGDTHTDKLIF.

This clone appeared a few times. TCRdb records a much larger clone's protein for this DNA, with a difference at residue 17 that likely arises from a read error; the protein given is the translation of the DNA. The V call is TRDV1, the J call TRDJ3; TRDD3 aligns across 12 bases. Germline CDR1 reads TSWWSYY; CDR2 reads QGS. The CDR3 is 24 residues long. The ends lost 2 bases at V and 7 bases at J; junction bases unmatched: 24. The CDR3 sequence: CALGERPYLPTGGYFSYDTRQMFF. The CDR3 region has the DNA TGTGCTCTTGGGGAAAGGCCCTACCTTCCAACTGGGGGATACTTCTCCTATGACACCCGACAGATGTTTTTC.

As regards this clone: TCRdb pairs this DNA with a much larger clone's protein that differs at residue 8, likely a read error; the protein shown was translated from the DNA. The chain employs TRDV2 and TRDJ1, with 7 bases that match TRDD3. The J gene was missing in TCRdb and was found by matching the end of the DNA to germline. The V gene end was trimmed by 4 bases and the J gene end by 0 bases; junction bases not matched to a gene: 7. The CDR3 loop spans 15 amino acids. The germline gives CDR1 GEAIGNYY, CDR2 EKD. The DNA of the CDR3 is TGTGCCTGTGAGCCTCTGGGGGGTTACACCGATAAACTCATCTTT. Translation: CACEPLGGYTDKLIF.

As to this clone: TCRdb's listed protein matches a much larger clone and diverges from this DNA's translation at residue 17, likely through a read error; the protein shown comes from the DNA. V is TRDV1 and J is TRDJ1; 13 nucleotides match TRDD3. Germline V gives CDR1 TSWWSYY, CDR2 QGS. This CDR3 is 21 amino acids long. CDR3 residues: CALGDSSYTYWGIRVTEKLIF. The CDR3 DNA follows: TGTGCTCTTGGGGACAGTTCCTACACGTACTGGGGGATACGCGTCACCGAAAAACTCATCTTT.